Shown below are 20 T cell receptor beta chains from a single sample sequenced in a study of OX40 agonist ivuxolimab in advanced cancers. Clones were sequenced by immunoSEQ multiplex PCR, and TCRdb holds only the in-frame ones, with some missing. The sample includes 55,000 to 75,000 clones, 75% to 90% of them seen just once. Source: CD4+ or CD8+ T cells sorted from blood, taken in a trial of the OX40 agonist ivuxolimab. These receptors were collected from an adult with an advanced solid tumor such as melanoma, head and neck, liver or kidney cancer.

The genes are TRBV5-8 and TRBJ1-5; 7 bases are a match to TRBD1. This CDR3 is built from 15 residues. The V gene's germline CDR1 is SGHTS and CDR2 YDEGEE. The V and J ends lost 3 bases and 9 bases, in that order; junction bases with no gene match: 12. The CDR3 is CASSSTGTRERPQHF. The CDR3 DNA sequence: TGTGCCAGCAGCTCGACAGGGACTCGGGAAAGGCCCCAGCATTTT.

The V call is TRBV30, the J call TRBJ1-3; the D is unclear. Germline V gene sequence: CDR1 GTSNPN, CDR2 SVGIG (reference sequence). V lost 0 bases and J lost 1, with 7 bases in between. The CDR3 length is 14 residues. CDR3 in amino acids: CAWSVGGSGNTIYF. CDR3 in DNA: TGTGCCTGGAGTGTAGGTGGATCTGGAAACACCATATATTTT.

V is TRBV5-5 and J is TRBJ1-2, with D unclear. Per the germline V gene, CDR1 is SGHKS and CDR2 is YYEKEE (reference sequence). V lost 0 bases and J 3 bases, leaving 6 bases between the germline ends. The CDR3 runs to 13 residues. The CDR3 loop is CASSLDRYYGYTF. DNA of the CDR3: TGTGCCAGCAGCTTGGACAGATACTATGGCTACACCTTC.

The V and J genes are TRBV6-6 and TRBJ2-5; possibly TRBD1 for D (5 bases). The CDR3 loop spans 15 amino acids. The V gene lost 5 bases and the J gene lost 0 bases, with 13 bases spanning the gap. Per germline, CDR1 MNHNY and CDR2 SVGAGI (reference sequence). CDR3 sequence: CASSMDRGYQETQYF. DNA of the CDR3: TGTGCCAGCAGTATGGATAGGGGATACCAAGAGACCCAGTACTTC.

The rearrangement uses TRBV5-6 and TRBJ2-1; TRBD2 might be the D (5 bases). The CDR3 length is 14 residues. Germline assignment: CDR1 SGHDT and CDR2 YYEEEE. V lost 3 bases and J 3 bases, leaving 10 bases between the germline ends. The CDR3 is CASSSLGGYNEQFF. The CDR3 nucleotides are TGTGCCAGCAGCTCGTTAGGAGGCTACAATGAGCAGTTCTTC.

This chain uses TRBV27 with TRBJ2-7; D is possibly TRBD1 (6 bases). The CDR3 consists of 18 residues. Trimming removed 6 bases from V and 1 base from J, with 25 bases in between. Germline V lookup: CDR1 MNHEY, CDR2 SMNVEV (reference sequence). Written as DNA, the CDR3 is TGTGCCAGCAGAGGGCACCACGGACAGAATACCTGGTCCTACGAGCAGTACTTC. It encodes CASRGHHGQNTWSYEQYF.

The chain uses TRBV5-1 and TRBJ2-2; 9 nucleotides agree with TRBD2. This CDR3 has 16 residues. The junction had 7 bases not matched to a gene; V was cut back by 3 bases and J by 4 bases. Germline CDR1 reads SGHRS; CDR2 reads YFSETQ. The CDR3 loop is CASSSHSGRGTGELFF. The CDR3 region has the DNA TGCGCCAGCAGCTCTCATAGCGGGAGAGGCACCGGGGAGCTGTTTTTT.

This chain connects TRBV19 to TRBJ2-2; no clear D gene. Germline assignment: CDR1 LNHDA and CDR2 SQIVND (reference sequence). The CDR3 totals 13 residues. Deletions cut 6 bases from V and 0 bases from J, with 5 bases between. For the CDR3, the DNA is TGTGCCAGTAGCCCCTCGAACACCGGGGAGCTGTTTTTT. This encodes CASSPSNTGELFF.

The chain joins TRBV21-1 to TRBJ2-2; the table's D call of TRBD1 was not tested on the DNA. TRBV21-1 corresponds to a pseudogene. There are 17 residues in the CDR3. The CDR3 DNA follows: TGTGCCAGCAGCCCTACAGGGGGCCACTCGAACACCGGGGAGCTGTTTTTT. This codes for CASSPTGGHSNTGELFF.

This chain links TRBV6-5 with TRBJ2-3; TRBD1 might be the D (6 bases). The germline V and J ends were trimmed by 0 bases and 9 bases, with 13 bases remaining between them. The germline V gene encodes CDR1 MNHEY and CDR2 SVGAGI. The CDR3 totals 14 residues. The chain's CDR3 is CASSYSWTERTQYF. As DNA, the CDR3 is TGTGCCAGCAGTTACTCGTGGACAGAGCGAACGCAGTATTTT.

The genes are TRBV10-2 and TRBJ2-7, with a possible D match to TRBD1 (6 bases). This CDR3 region has 13 residues. The V end was cut by 6 bases, the J end by 2 bases, with 11 bases between. Germline CDR1 WSHSY, CDR2 SAAADI. The CDR3 DNA reads TGCGCCAGCAGGGAACAGGGCGCCTACGAGCAGTACTTC. This gives the protein CASREQGAYEQYF.

The chain uses TRBV6-5 and TRBJ2-1, with 10 bases matching TRBD2. Germline CDR1 is MNHEY and CDR2 is SVGAGI. The CDR3 is 16 residues long. The V segment lost 3 bases and the J segment 0 bases; nucleotides outside the gene matches: 2. The CDR3 region is CASSYPSGGSYNEQFF. In DNA, the CDR3 is TGTGCCAGCAGTTATCCTAGCGGGGGCTCCTACAATGAGCAGTTCTTC.

This clone has just one count. The chain couples TRBV9 to TRBJ2-5, with TRBD2 as a possible D gene (6 bases). CDR1 and CDR2 from the germline V gene are SGDLS and YYNGEE. This CDR3 is 14 amino acids long. V was clipped by 0 bases and J by 5 bases, with 11 bases between them. DNA for the CDR3: TGTGCCAGCAGCGTAGCTACAGGAGGGGAGACCCAGTACTTC. Its translation is CASSVATGGETQYF.

The J gene is TRBJ2-3, the V gene TRBV27, with D unresolved. The CDR3 has 17 amino acids. V was shortened by 3 bases and J by 0 bases, with 16 bases between the two germline ends. Germline CDR1 MNHEY, CDR2 SMNVEV (reference sequence). The CDR3 sequence is CASSFRFETTSTDTQYF. The DNA for the CDR3 is TGTGCCAGCAGTTTCCGATTCGAGACGACTAGCACAGATACGCAGTATTTT.

The chain uses TRBV11-2 and TRBJ2-1; 7 nucleotides line up with TRBD2. V was pared by 8 bases and J by 7 bases, with 17 bases of the junction left unmatched. The CDR3 is 16 residues long. Germline values: CDR1 SGHAT, CDR2 FQNNGV. CDR3 in amino acids: CASRRWGRALTNEQFF. The CDR3 bases are TGTGCCAGCCGACGTTGGGGGAGGGCTTTGACGAATGAGCAGTTCTTC. Variable domain in full (rest from reference TRBV11-2 and TRBJ2-1): EAGVAQSPRYKIIEKRQSVAFWCNPISGHATLYWYQQILGQGPKLLIQFQNNGVVDDSQLPKDRFSAERLKGVDSTLKIQPAKLEDSAVYLCASRRWGRALTNEQFFGPGTRLTVL.

The chain carries TRBV7-9 and TRBJ2-3, with 7 nucleotides matching TRBD2. CDR3 length: 14 residues. Germline V gene lookup returns CDR1 SEHNR and CDR2 FQNEAQ (reference sequence). Trimming took 3 bases from V and 0 from J; bases not matched to a gene: 0. This CDR3 reads CASSFSGSTDTQYF. In DNA, the CDR3 is TGTGCCAGCAGCTTTAGCGGGAGCACAGATACGCAGTATTTT.

The rearrangement uses TRBV5-1 and TRBJ1-2; no clear D. Trimming left V 5 bases short and J 0 bases short, with 17 bases between. CDR1 is SGHRS, CDR2 YFSETQ, per germline. The CDR3 totals 16 residues. The CDR3 loop reads CASSSSGRGPNYGYTF. In DNA, the CDR3 is TGCGCCAGCAGTTCCTCCGGCCGCGGCCCTAACTATGGCTACACCTTC.

The chain joins TRBV11-2 to TRBJ1-2, with no clear D. V was cut by 0 bases and J by 6 bases, with 5 bases left in between. The CDR3 is made up of 12 amino acids. CDR1 is SGHAT and CDR2 is FQNNGV in the germline V gene. The CDR3 reads CASSLEGNGYTF. In DNA form, the CDR3 reads TGTGCCAGCAGCTTAGAAGGGAATGGCTACACCTTC.

This chain joins TRBV2 and TRBJ2-3; 9 positions agree with TRBD2. Germline lookup yields CDR1 SNHLY and CDR2 FYNNEI. J gave up 4 bases and V 6 bases, and 11 bases lay outside the gene matches. CDR3 size: 16 residues. The CDR3 loop reads CASSGRWREGPDTQYF. CDR3 sequence (DNA): TGTGCCAGCAGCGGGAGATGGCGGGAGGGCCCAGATACGCAGTATTTT. Variable domain in full (rest from reference TRBV2 and TRBJ2-3): EPEVTQTPSHQVTQMGQEVILRCVPISNHLYFYWYRQILGQKVEFLVSFYNNEISEKSEIFDDQFSVERPDGSNFTLKIRSTKLEDSAMYFCASSGRWREGPDTQYFGPGTRLTVL.

The chain couples TRBV7-2 to TRBJ2-1; 8 bases are a match to TRBD2. This CDR3 has 15 residues. The trim removed 5 bases at V and 5 bases at J, leaving 8 bases unmatched. Per the germline V gene, CDR1 is SGHTA and CDR2 is FQGNSA. The CDR3: CASSQTRLANNEQFF. DNA for the CDR3: TGTGCCAGCAGCCAGACCAGACTAGCGAACAATGAGCAGTTCTTC.